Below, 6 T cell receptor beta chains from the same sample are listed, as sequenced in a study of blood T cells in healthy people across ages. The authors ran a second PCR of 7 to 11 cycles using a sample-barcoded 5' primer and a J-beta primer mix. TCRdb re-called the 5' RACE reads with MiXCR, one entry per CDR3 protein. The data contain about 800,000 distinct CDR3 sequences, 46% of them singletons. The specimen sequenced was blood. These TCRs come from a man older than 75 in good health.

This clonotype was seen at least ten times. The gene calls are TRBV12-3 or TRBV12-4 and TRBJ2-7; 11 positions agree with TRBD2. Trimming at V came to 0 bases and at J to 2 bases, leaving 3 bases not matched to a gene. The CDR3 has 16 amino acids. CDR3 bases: TGTGCCAGCAGTTTAGCTCTTAGCGGGAGGGCCTACGAGCAGTACTTC. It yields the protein CASSLALSGRAYEQYF.

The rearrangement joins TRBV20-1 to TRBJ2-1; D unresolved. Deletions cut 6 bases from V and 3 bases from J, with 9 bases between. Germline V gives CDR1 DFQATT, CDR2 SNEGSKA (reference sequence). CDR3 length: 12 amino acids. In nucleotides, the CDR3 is TGCAGTGCCCATGGTGGCTACAATGAGCAGTTCTTC. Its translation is CSAHGGYNEQFF.

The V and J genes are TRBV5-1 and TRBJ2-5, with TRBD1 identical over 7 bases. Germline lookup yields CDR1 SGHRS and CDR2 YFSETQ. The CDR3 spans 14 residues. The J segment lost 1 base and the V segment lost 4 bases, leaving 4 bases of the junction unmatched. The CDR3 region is CASSTTGFQETQYF. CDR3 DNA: TGCGCCAGCAGCACGACAGGGTTCCAAGAGACCCAGTACTTC.

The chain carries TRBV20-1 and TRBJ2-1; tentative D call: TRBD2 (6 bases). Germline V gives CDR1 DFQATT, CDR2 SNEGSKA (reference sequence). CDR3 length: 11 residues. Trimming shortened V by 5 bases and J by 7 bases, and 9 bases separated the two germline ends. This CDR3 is CSAGTQNEQFF. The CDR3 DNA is TGCAGTGCTGGGACTCAGAATGAGCAGTTCTTC.

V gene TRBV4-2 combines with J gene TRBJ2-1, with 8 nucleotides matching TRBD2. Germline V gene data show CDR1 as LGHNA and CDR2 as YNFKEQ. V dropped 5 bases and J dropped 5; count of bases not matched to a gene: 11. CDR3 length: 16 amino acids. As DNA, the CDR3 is TGTGCCAGCAGCGTGCGGGTAGCGGGGATTCACAATGAGCAGTTCTTC. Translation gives CASSVRVAGIHNEQFF.

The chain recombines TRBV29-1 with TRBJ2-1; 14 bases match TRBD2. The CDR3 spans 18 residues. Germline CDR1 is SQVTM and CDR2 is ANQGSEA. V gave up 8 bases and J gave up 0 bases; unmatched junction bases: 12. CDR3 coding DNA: TGCAGCTTTAACCTGGGACTAGCGGGAGCCGTCTCCTACAATGAGCAGTTCTTC. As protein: CSFNLGLAGAVSYNEQFF.